This TCR beta chain came from a study of human T cells and chemical hapten exposure. Study in general: Among samples, TCR yields varied mainly because of small differences in pooled library volume.

This clonotype occurred many times. The antigen remains unidentified. Individual cDNA molecules in this library carried unique molecular identifiers. In the original workflow: There were a median of approximately 100,000 TCRs per sample, with a range from about 23,224 to 690,600. TCRdb re-derived calls from the RACE reads in MiXCR, one entry per CDR3 protein. It is TCRdb's table, rather than the study itself, that gives the V and J calls and clone size. The table includes about 65,000 distinct CDR3 sequences, about 5.7% detected once. Time point meaning: healthy volunteer bleed at 6 weeks. Total RNA came from unfractionated whole blood. Per germline, CDR1 MRHNA and CDR2 SNTAGT. Trimming removed 2 bases at V and 0 bases at J, with 3 bases between. The CDR3 runs 13 residues. Overall study findings and caveats: With DPC sensitization, TCRs exceeding 1 in 1000 frequency showed no change.

The TCR originated in a female donor in good health. Some clones in this sample may be carry-over from other donors' samples. The chain joins TRBV6-4 to TRBJ2-3; D is unclear. Sequenced: whole blood. CDR3 loop: CASSDGSTDTQYF. CDR3 DNA: TGTGCCAGCAGTGACGGGAGCACAGATACGCAGTATTTT.